These 30 T cell receptor beta chains originate from one sample sequenced in a study of blood T cell repertoires in COVID-19. Some clones are missing from TCRdb's copy, which holds only in-frame ones; the method was immunoSEQ multiplex PCR. The table shows roughly 120,000 clones, with around 85% occurring only once. Sequencing was done on a sample of peripheral blood. The receptors were sampled from a man aged 50 or older with acute or convalescent COVID-19.

Notes on this clone: The identical CDR3 is also encoded by other nucleotide sequences in the sample. This chain joins TRBV5-1 and TRBJ1-2; D is unresolved. The ends were cut back, 4 bases at V and 3 bases at J, with 13 bases in the middle. This CDR3 has 14 residues. Germline V gene sequence: CDR1 SGHRS, CDR2 YFSETQ. CDR3 DNA sequence: TGCGCCAGCAGCCTAGGAGGTAGGGACTATGGCTACACCTTC. This sequence encodes CASSLGGRDYGYTF.

V gene TRBV30 combines with J gene TRBJ1-1, with a possible D match to TRBD1 (6 bases). This CDR3 is 13 amino acids long. V lost 2 bases and J lost 2, with 9 bases in between. CDR1 is GTSNPN and CDR2 is SVGIG in the germline V gene (reference sequence). The CDR3 region is CAWSRTANTEAFF. CDR3 nucleotide sequence: TGTGCCTGGAGTCGGACAGCAAACACTGAAGCTTTCTTT.

The chain employs TRBV19 and TRBJ1-5; no firm D call. V dropped 0 bases and J dropped 0 bases, with 9 bases sitting between them. Germline loops: CDR1 LNHDA, CDR2 SQIVND (reference sequence). The CDR3 is 16 amino acids. CDR3 residues: CASSIDTVTSNQPQHF. For the CDR3, the DNA is TGTGCCAGTAGTATAGACACAGTGACTAGCAATCAGCCCCAGCATTTT.

This clone was found once. The chain uses TRBV10-3 and TRBJ1-1; TRBD1 is a possible D gene (6 bases). This CDR3 has 13 residues. Germline loops: CDR1 ENHRY, CDR2 SYGVKD. Trimming cost V 3 bases and J 1 base, with 6 bases left between them. CDR3 coding DNA: TGTGCCATCAGTGACAGGGGGAACACTGAAGCTTTCTTT. Translated: CAISDRGNTEAFF.

Remarks on this clone: A much larger clone sits a single nucleotide away, making a read error possible. The chain recombines TRBV7-9 with TRBJ1-5, with TRBD1 matching 8 bases. CDR1 and CDR2 from the germline V gene are SEHNR and FQNEAQ (reference sequence). Trimming took 4 bases from V and 1 from J; bases not matched to a gene: 0. CDR3 length: 14 amino acids. The CDR3 coding sequence is TGTGCCAGCAGCTGGACAGGGAGCAATCAGCCCCAGCATTTT. Translated: CASSWTGSNQPQHF. The whole variable domain, filled in from reference TRBV7-9 and TRBJ1-5, reads DTGVSQNPRHKITKRGQNVTFRCDPISEHNRLYWYRQTLGQGPEFLTYFQNEAQLEKSRLLSDRFSAERPKGSFSTLEIQRTEQGDSAMYLCASSWTGSNQPQHFGDGTRLSIL.

V is TRBV6-4 and J is TRBJ2-5, with D possibly being TRBD2 (5 bases). This CDR3 spans 15 amino acids. Trimming left V 8 bases short and J 2 bases short, with 18 bases between. CDR1 and CDR2 from the germline V gene are MRHNA and SNTAGT. This CDR3 reads CASAHPSGEQETQYF. CDR3 bases: TGTGCCAGCGCTCACCCAAGCGGCGAACAAGAGACCCAGTACTTC.

This clone came up many times. CDR3 nucleotides: TGTGCCAGCAGCTTCCGGGACAGGAACACTGAAGCTTTCTTT. Translation gives CASSFRDRNTEAFF. The V call is TRBV5-8, the J call TRBJ1-1; 7 bases line up with TRBD1. The CDR3 is made up of 14 amino acids. Germline CDR1 reads SGHTS; CDR2 reads YDEGEE. Trimming at V came to 2 bases and at J to 1 base, leaving 2 bases not matched to a gene.

This chain joins TRBV6-2 or TRBV6-3 and TRBJ1-3; tentatively, D is TRBD1 (6 bases). The CDR3 totals 14 residues. V lost 4 bases to trimming and J lost 2 bases, with 9 bases between them. The germline CDR1 and CDR2 sequences are MNHEY and SVGEGT. The DNA of the CDR3 is TGTGCCAGCAGTTCAAACAGGGCTGGAAACACCATATATTTT. Translating it yields CASSSNRAGNTIYF.

The chain carries TRBV27 and TRBJ2-7; D might be TRBD1 (5 bases). Germline CDR1 and CDR2: MNHEY and SMNVEV (reference sequence). V was cut by 6 bases and J by 3 bases, with 21 bases left in between. The CDR3 has 16 amino acids. CDR3 in amino acids: CASSSIGAGNNYEQYF. DNA of the CDR3: TGTGCCAGCAGCTCCATAGGGGCAGGGAATAACTACGAGCAGTACTTC.

The J gene is TRBJ1-2, the V gene TRBV6-5, with D hard to call. The V end lost 1 base, the J end lost 8 bases, and 11 bases lay between the germline ends. The CDR3 has 13 residues. Per germline, CDR1 MNHEY and CDR2 SVGAGI. The CDR3 DNA is TGTGCCAGCAGTTACTACTCGCGCGGCGGCTACACCTTC. Its translation is CASSYYSRGGYTF.

This chain links TRBV6-5 with TRBJ2-3; 10 nucleotides align to TRBD2. This CDR3 is built from 16 residues. V trimming: 4 bases; J trimming: 3 bases; junction bases outside the gene matches: 7. Per germline, CDR1 MNHEY and CDR2 SVGAGI. CDR3 sequence (DNA): TGTGCCAGCAGTTCCAAGCGGGAGGGCCGGACAGATACGCAGTATTTT. Amino acid sequence: CASSSKREGRTDTQYF.

The V call is TRBV7-9, the J call TRBJ1-2; 7 nucleotides line up with TRBD1. This CDR3 spans 13 amino acids. Looked up from germline, CDR1 is SEHNR and CDR2 is FQNEAQ (reference sequence). V lost 1 base, J lost 8 bases, and 4 bases stayed unmatched. As DNA, the CDR3 is TGTGCCAGCAGCTTAGACGACAGGGAAGGCTACACCTTC. It specifies CASSLDDREGYTF.

The rearrangement joins TRBV10-3 to TRBJ2-7, with TRBD1 matching over 10 bases. The CDR3 is made up of 12 amino acids. Germline-derived CDR1 and CDR2 are ENHRY and SYGVKD. V was pared by 11 bases and J by 2 bases, with 3 bases of the junction left unmatched. The CDR3 loop is CAVGTGAYEQYF. CDR3 coding DNA: TGTGCCGTCGGGACAGGGGCCTACGAGCAGTACTTC.

This chain links TRBV7-2 with TRBJ2-6, with a possible D match to TRBD1 (5 bases). Germline V gene sequence: CDR1 SGHTA, CDR2 FQGNSA. This CDR3 comprises 15 residues. The ends were cut back, 5 bases at V and 1 base at J, with 9 bases in the middle. Here the CDR3 DNA reads TGTGCCAGCAGCCAGACAGCTTCTGGGGCCAACGTCCTGACTTTC. Encoded protein: CASSQTASGANVLTF. Full variable domain (rest looked up from reference TRBV7-2 and TRBJ2-6): GAGVSQSPSNKVTEKGKDVELRCDPISGHTALYWYRQSLGQGLEFLIYFQGNSAPDKSGLPSDRFSAERTGGSVSTLTIQRTQQEDSAVYLCASSQTASGANVLTFGAGSRLTVL.

The chain joins TRBV19 to TRBJ1-1, with 10 bases aligning to TRBD1. The V gene end was trimmed by 7 bases and the J gene end by 4 bases; junction bases not matched to a gene: 6. The CDR3 consists of 14 residues. Germline V CDR1 and CDR2: LNHDA, SQIVND (reference sequence). CDR3 in DNA: TGTGCCAGTACCGATGGACAGGGGGTCACTGAAGCTTTCTTT. It encodes CASTDGQGVTEAFF.

The chain employs TRBV28 and TRBJ2-3; possibly TRBD2 for D (5 bases). Germline V CDR1 and CDR2: MDHEN, SYDVKM. This CDR3 is 15 amino acids long. The V end was cut by 6 bases, the J end by 0 bases, with 13 bases between. The CDR3 DNA reads TGTGCCAGCAGCCCAAACGGACTCAGCACAGATACGCAGTATTTT. Protein product: CASSPNGLSTDTQYF.

The genes are TRBV7-6 and TRBJ1-1; a possible D gene is TRBD1 (6 bases). V was shortened by 5 bases and J by 6 bases, with 19 bases between the two germline ends. CDR1 is SGHVS and CDR2 is FNYEAQ in the germline V gene. The CDR3 is 15 residues long. The DNA of the CDR3 is TGTGCCAGCAGCGGGAAACAGGGACCTTACTCTGAAGCTTTCTTT. Its protein product is CASSGKQGPYSEAFF.

The gene calls are TRBV27 and TRBJ2-7, with 12 bases fitting TRBD1. This CDR3 comprises 16 residues. Germline V gene data show CDR1 as MNHEY and CDR2 as SMNVEV (reference sequence). Trimming at V came to 6 bases and at J to 4 bases, leaving 10 bases not matched to a gene. DNA for the CDR3: TGTGCCAGCAGCTCGGGGACAGGGGGCGTTATATACGAGCAGTACTTC. Its protein is CASSSGTGGVIYEQYF.

This sequence joins TRBV5-1 and TRBJ1-1; 10 bases line up with TRBD1. V was clipped by 0 bases and J by 11 bases; unmatched bases: 7. Per the germline V gene, CDR1 is SGHRS and CDR2 is YFSETQ. This CDR3 spans 14 amino acids. Written as DNA, the CDR3 is TGCGCCAGCAGCTTGGTCGGACAGGGGGTAGGGGCTTTCTTT. Translation gives CASSLVGQGVGAFF.

This clone showed up just once. This chain joins TRBV10-3 and TRBJ1-2, with D possibly being TRBD1 (5 bases). This CDR3 contains 16 residues. Trimming cost V 0 bases and J 6 bases, with 17 bases left between them. Per germline, CDR1 ENHRY and CDR2 SYGVKD. The DNA of the CDR3 is TGTGCCATCAGTGAGTCAGGAGCCGAGGACACCAATGGCTACACCTTC. This codes for CAISESGAEDTNGYTF.

This clone was seen only a few times. The chain couples TRBV27 to TRBJ2-7; 8 bases match TRBD2. Per the germline V gene, CDR1 is MNHEY and CDR2 is SMNVEV (reference sequence). Trimming took 5 bases from V and 7 from J; bases not matched to a gene: 10. CDR3 length: 14 residues. CDR3 residues: CASSPAGGGREQYF. The CDR3 coding sequence is TGTGCCAGCAGTCCCGCCGGGGGGGGGCGGGAGCAGTACTTC.

The chain employs TRBV6-4 and TRBJ1-5, with a tentative D call TRBD1 (5 bases). CDR3 length equals 14 residues. Trimming stripped 3 bases from V and 6 bases from J, with 12 bases between. From germline, CDR1 is MRHNA and CDR2 SNTAGT. Here the CDR3 reads CASSEREGVQPQHF. The CDR3 DNA is TGTGCCAGCAGTGAAAGGGAAGGGGTTCAGCCCCAGCATTTT.

V gene TRBV6-5 combines with J gene TRBJ2-1; tentatively, D is TRBD2 (6 bases). The CDR3 has 15 amino acids. Trimming took off 4 bases at V and 2 bases at J, with 12 bases between the two ends. The germline CDR1 and CDR2 sequences are MNHEY and SVGAGI. The CDR3 sequence is CASSFGSRPYNEQFF. The CDR3 DNA reads TGTGCCAGCAGTTTCGGGAGTCGCCCCTACAATGAGCAGTTCTTC.

This sequence joins TRBV19 and TRBJ1-2; 7 bases map to TRBD1. Germline V gives CDR1 LNHDA, CDR2 SQIVND (reference sequence). V shed 7 bases and J 1 base; nucleotides not matched to a gene: 6. CDR3 length equals 14 residues. The CDR3 reads CASTGTAINYGYTF. CDR3 bases: TGTGCCAGTACCGGGACAGCGATTAACTATGGCTACACCTTC.

The CDR3 region has the DNA TGCGCCAGCAGTAGCGGGAGTGCGTGGGAGACCCAGTACTTC. It yields the protein CASSSGSAWETQYF. The chain has TRBV10-2 and TRBJ2-5, with 8 nucleotides matching TRBD2. The junction had 7 bases not matched to a gene; V was cut back by 5 bases and J by 5 bases. CDR3 length: 14 amino acids. Germline values: CDR1 WSHSY, CDR2 SAAADI.

This chain connects TRBV19 to TRBJ2-2; tentative D call: TRBD2 (5 bases). There are 15 residues in the CDR3. V lost 7 bases to trimming and J lost 2 bases, with 14 bases between them. In germline, CDR1 is LNHDA, CDR2 SQIVND (reference sequence). This CDR3 is CASTGTGLNTGELFF. The CDR3 DNA sequence: TGTGCCAGTACCGGTACGGGGTTAAACACCGGGGAGCTGTTTTTT.

The chain is built from TRBV25-1 and TRBJ2-4; 7 nucleotides agree with TRBD2. In germline, CDR1 is MGHDK, CDR2 SYGVNS. The CDR3 loop spans 15 amino acids. Trimming took 3 bases from V and 7 from J; bases not matched to a gene: 9. CDR3 nucleotide sequence: TGTGCCAGCAGTGAGGGGGGGGTCAGAGCGAACATTCAGTACTTC. This encodes CASSEGGVRANIQYF.

CDR3 nucleotide sequence: TGTGCCAGCAGCTTTCGGAGAGACTATGGCTACACCTTC. This codes for CASSFRRDYGYTF. The chain links TRBV7-2 to TRBJ1-2; no reliable D call. V lost 3 bases, J lost 3 bases, and 8 bases lay in between. The CDR3 contains 13 residues. Looked up from germline, CDR1 is SGHTA and CDR2 is FQGNSA.

J is TRBJ2-3 and V is TRBV9; tentatively, D is TRBD2 (5 bases). Trimming took 1 base from V and 8 from J, leaving 17 bases between them. Germline V gives CDR1 SGDLS, CDR2 YYNGEE. The CDR3 sequence is 15 residues long. CDR3: CASSVTASQGSTQYF. DNA for the CDR3: TGTGCCAGCAGCGTAACTGCTAGCCAAGGTAGTACGCAGTATTTT.

The rearrangement joins TRBV27 to TRBJ2-2, with a weak D call TRBD1 (5 bases). Germline CDR1 MNHEY, CDR2 SMNVEV (reference sequence). The CDR3 consists of 14 residues. The V and J ends lost 1 base and 3 bases respectively, with 6 bases between them. The CDR3 coding sequence is TGTGCCAGCAGTTTATTCAGGGACACCGGGGAGCTGTTTTTT. Its protein product is CASSLFRDTGELFF.